The clone carrying this TCR beta chain was counted only a few times. The antigen is not known. CDR1 and CDR2 (germline): SQVTM, ANQGSEA. The CDR3 runs 12 residues. This sample is drawn from a study of beta chain features in type 1 diabetes. Study-level results: TCRB CDR3s were moderately but significantly shorter in Type 1 diabetes patients in all four CD4+ subsets.

Expressed TCRB transcripts were sequenced because the isolated RNA had all been reverse transcribed beforehand. TCRdb keeps only in-frame clones here, not all; method: immunoSEQ multiplex PCR. This repertoire shows under 350,000 clones, 8% found once; its top ten account for roughly 1%. What was sequenced was central memory CD4+ T cells from blood. V gene TRBV29-1 combines with J gene TRBJ2-5; no reliable D call. The DNA end favors TRBJ2-4, so the J call may be wrong. The source is a woman between 18 and 29 years old in good health. CDR3 sequence (DNA): TGCAGCGTTGTTTTCGGACCAAACATTCAGTACTTC. Its translation is CSVVFGPNIQYF.